The clone carrying this T cell receptor beta chain was observed a few times. Antigen unknown. This entry comes from a study of T cells in Graves' hyperthyroidism and ophthalmopathy. The study's findings and limits: Most clonotypes expanded in the thyroid (above 0.001) were also present in blood.

Regions amplified from RNA transcripts were the TCR beta CDR3 regions. A first-round RT-PCR of the TCR CDR3 used the HTBI primer set. TCRdb re-called the multiplex PCR reads with MiXCR, one entry per CDR3 protein. Altogether about 690,000 distinct CDR3 sequences are present, around 16% being singletons, with the ten largest covering 15% to 17%. CDR1 SQVTM and CDR2 ANQGSEA come from the germline V gene. The junction had 7 bases not matched to a gene; V was cut back by 5 bases and J by 3 bases. The CDR3 extends over 13 amino acids. This TCR was sampled from a man aged 45-60 years with Graves' hyperthyroidism. This chain connects TRBV29-1 to TRBJ2-7; 7 bases are shared with TRBD2. The source material was blood. The CDR3 sequence is CSVQTSRVYEQYF. CDR3 coding DNA: TGCAGCGTTCAGACTAGCCGGGTCTACGAGCAGTACTTC.